One sample yielded the 27 T cell receptor beta chains listed below, sequenced in a study of cytomegalovirus exposure and HLA in healthy donors. The PCR ran on 60 Vbeta and 13 Jbeta primers. TCRdb's table, derived via immunoSEQ multiplex PCR, lists solely in-frame clones and lacks some. The sample includes about 97,000 clones, around 82% of them seen just once. The sample taken for sequencing was PBMCs. The receptors stem from a man aged 35 to 55 in good health and CMV-seropositive.

V and J are TRBV30 and TRBJ2-1; the D gene is possibly TRBD1 (5 bases). There are 14 residues in the CDR3. The germline V gene encodes CDR1 GTSNPN and CDR2 SVGIG (reference sequence). Trimming took off 8 bases at V and 4 bases at J, with 18 bases between the two ends. Here the CDR3 reads CASRGVEGYNEQFF. The CDR3 nucleotides read TGTGCCAGTAGGGGCGTGGAAGGATACAATGAGCAGTTCTTC.

The J gene is TRBJ1-1, the V gene TRBV19; 7 bases map to TRBD1. The CDR3 loop spans 15 amino acids. Germline loops: CDR1 LNHDA, CDR2 SQIVND (reference sequence). The junction had 11 bases not matched to a gene; V was cut back by 6 bases and J by 4 bases. The CDR3 coding sequence is TGTGCCAGTAGCTCACGACAGGGTAAGGCCACTGAAGCTTTCTTT. It yields the protein CASSSRQGKATEAFF.

The V call is TRBV7-6, the J call TRBJ1-1; D might be TRBD1 (6 bases). CDR1 is SGHVS and CDR2 is FNYEAQ in the germline V gene. The CDR3 length is 13 residues. The germline V and J ends were trimmed by 5 bases and 4 bases, with 11 bases remaining between them. DNA of the CDR3: TGTGCCAGCAGCCGCGGACAGTTCACTGAAGCTTTCTTT. It yields the protein CASSRGQFTEAFF.

V and J are TRBV9 and TRBJ2-3; 9 nucleotides agree with TRBD2. Germline CDR1 and CDR2: SGDLS and YYNGEE. This CDR3 comprises 15 residues. V was pared by 3 bases and J by 4 bases, with 6 bases of the junction left unmatched. The CDR3 protein is CASSASGGLSDTQYF. Here the CDR3 DNA reads TGTGCCAGCAGCGCGAGCGGGGGGCTTTCAGATACGCAGTATTTT. Full variable domain (outside the CDR3, taken from reference TRBV9 and TRBJ2-3): DSGVTQTPKHLITATGQRVTLRCSPRSGDLSVYWYQQSLDQGLQFLIQYYNGEERAKGNILERFSAQQFPDLHSELNLSSLELGDSALYFCASSASGGLSDTQYFGPGTRLTVL.

As regards this clone: At one of its ends the junction is not consistent with the germline gene, which may arise from a read error. The J gene is TRBJ2-2, the V gene TRBV7-9; no clear D. CDR1 is SEHNR, CDR2 FQNEAQ, per germline (reference sequence). The CDR3 has 15 amino acids. Here the CDR3 DNA reads TGTTCCAGCAGCTTAGGGTCAGCGAACACCGGGGAGCTGTTTTTT. It translates to CSSSLGSANTGELFF.

This clone was found a few times. The V gene is TRBV18, the J gene TRBJ1-1; D gene unclear. The CDR3 totals 12 residues. Trimming pared 2 bases from V and 6 bases from J, leaving 7 bases between. The germline V gene has CDR1 KGHSH and CDR2 LQKENI. The CDR3 sequence is CASSPTTPEAFF. The CDR3 nucleotides read TGTGCCAGCTCACCAACCACTCCTGAAGCTTTCTTT.

This clone was detected only a few times. In DNA, the CDR3 is TGTGCCAGCAGTTACTCCCACTTACTCACTGAAGCTTTCTTT. This codes for CASSYSHLLTEAFF. The genes are TRBV6-5 and TRBJ1-1; D remains ambiguous. This CDR3 is 14 amino acids long. CDR1 and CDR2 from the germline V gene are MNHEY and SVGAGI. V was shortened by 0 bases and J by 4 bases, with 9 bases between the two germline ends.

The chain carries TRBV11-3 and TRBJ2-4; D may be TRBD1 (6 bases). Trimming removed 2 bases at V and 6 bases at J, with 17 bases between. The germline CDR1 and CDR2 sequences are SGHNT and YENEEA. This CDR3 region has 16 residues. The CDR3 sequence: CASSLSPDRSGNIQYF. The CDR3 DNA reads TGTGCCAGCAGCTTATCACCGGACAGATCAGGAAACATTCAGTACTTC.

A few counts support this clone. The V call is TRBV15, the J call TRBJ2-5, with unresolved D. The CDR3 length is 13 residues. Trimming removed 4 bases at V and 5 bases at J, with 11 bases between. From germline, CDR1 is LNHNV and CDR2 YYDKDF (reference sequence). CDR3 in amino acids: CATSTYPRETQYF. For the CDR3, the DNA is TGTGCCACCAGCACATACCCTCGGGAGACCCAGTACTTC.

The rearrangement links TRBV29-1 to TRBJ2-2; TRBD1 matches at 7 bases. V shed 6 bases and J 5 bases; nucleotides not matched to a gene: 6. CDR1 and CDR2 (germline): SQVTM, ANQGSEA. The CDR3 runs to 13 residues. CDR3 nucleotides: TGCAGCGTAGGGACAGCAGTGACCGGGGAGCTGTTTTTT. This gives the protein CSVGTAVTGELFF.

This rearrangement joins TRBV5-1 to TRBJ2-7; tentative D call: TRBD2 (6 bases). The V gene lost 4 bases and the J gene lost 6 bases, with 20 bases spanning the gap. CDR1 and CDR2 from the germline V gene are SGHRS and YFSETQ. The CDR3 has 15 amino acids. CDR3 in DNA: TGCGCCAGCAGCCCGCCCGGGAGCTCATTCCGCGAGCAGTACTTC. Translated, it gives CASSPPGSSFREQYF.

The V and J genes are TRBV28 and TRBJ2-7; no clear D gene. CDR3 size: 13 residues. Germline CDR1 reads MDHEN; CDR2 reads SYDVKM. Trimming took 3 bases from V and 6 from J, leaving 12 bases between them. CDR3 residues: CASSFPDTGEQYF. DNA of the CDR3: TGTGCCAGCAGTTTCCCCGACACCGGCGAGCAGTACTTC.

This clone was observed a few times. The gene calls are TRBV6-5 and TRBJ2-7; possibly TRBD2 for D (6 bases). The CDR3 consists of 13 residues. CDR1 and CDR2 from the germline V gene are MNHEY and SVGAGI. Trimming shortened V by 3 bases and J by 4 bases, and 10 bases separated the two germline ends. DNA for the CDR3: TGTGCCAGCAGTTATGCGGAGGGTTACGAGCAGTACTTC. Translation gives CASSYAEGYEQYF.

This clone has more than one count but fewer than ten. CDR3 in DNA: TGTGCCAGCAGCATACAGGGGCGGGAAGAGACCCAGTACTTC. Translating gives CASSIQGREETQYF. The chain couples TRBV5-4 to TRBJ2-5, with 7 nucleotides matching TRBD1. Looked up from germline, CDR1 is SGHNT and CDR2 is YYREEE (reference sequence). The CDR3 is 14 residues long. V shed 4 bases and J 3 bases; nucleotides not matched to a gene: 6.

This clone was observed a few times. The rearrangement uses TRBV2 and TRBJ2-3; 7 bases are a match to TRBD2. V trimming: 7 bases; J trimming: 1 base; junction bases outside the gene matches: 8. CDR1 is SNHLY, CDR2 FYNNEI, per germline. The CDR3 totals 15 residues. CDR3 DNA sequence: TGTGCCAGCATTAGACTAGCCCCTGGCACAGATACGCAGTATTTT. Protein: CASIRLAPGTDTQYF.

This chain links TRBV28 with TRBJ1-6, with 9 bases matching TRBD1. Germline lookup yields CDR1 MDHEN and CDR2 SYDVKM. The CDR3 covers 15 residues. After removal of 9 bases from V and 6 bases from J, the junction contained 9 bases not matched to a gene. The CDR3 region has the DNA TGTGCCAGTTATTCTAGGGACAGGGTTAATTCACCCCTCCACTTT. Its translation is CASYSRDRVNSPLHF. Combining the CDR3 with reference TRBV28 and TRBJ1-6 gives the whole variable domain DVKVTQSSRYLVKRTGEKVFLECVQDMDHENMFWYRQDPGLGLRLIYFSYDVKMKEKGDIPEGYSVSREKKERFSLILESASTNQTSMYLCASYSRDRVNSPLHFGNGTRLTVT.

This chain connects TRBV5-1 to TRBJ2-7; the match to TRBD2 covers 11 bases. CDR1 is SGHRS, CDR2 YFSETQ, per germline. The CDR3 spans 15 residues. With V trimmed by 2 bases and J by 2 bases, 3 bases remained unmatched. This CDR3 reads CASSFLAGGAYEQYF. The CDR3 nucleotides are TGCGCCAGCAGCTTCCTAGCGGGAGGAGCCTACGAGCAGTACTTC.

The chain couples TRBV5-6 to TRBJ2-5, with D perhaps matching TRBD2 (6 bases). This CDR3 has 14 amino acids. CDR1 is SGHDT and CDR2 is YYEEEE in the germline V gene. V gave up 5 bases and J gave up 2 bases, with 13 bases separating them. The CDR3 loop is CASRRWGVQETQYF. DNA for the CDR3: TGTGCCAGCAGGCGGTGGGGGGTGCAAGAGACCCAGTACTTC.

This chain uses TRBV18 with TRBJ2-3; 7 nucleotides match TRBD1. The germline CDR1 and CDR2 sequences are KGHSH and LQKENI. The CDR3 totals 15 residues. With 0 bases clipped from V and 0 bases from J, the junction kept 0 bases outside the gene matches. The CDR3: CASSPPGQSTDTQYF. The CDR3 nucleotides are TGTGCCAGCTCACCACCGGGACAGAGCACAGATACGCAGTATTTT.

This clone was seen only a few times. The CDR3 loop is CASSQNAVAKNIQYF. As DNA, the CDR3 is TGCGCCAGCAGCCAGAACGCGGTAGCCAAAAACATTCAGTACTTC. The chain couples TRBV4-1 to TRBJ2-4; no definite D call. Trimming took 3 bases from V and 0 from J, leaving 9 bases between them. Looked up from germline, CDR1 is MGHRA and CDR2 is YSYEKL. This CDR3 contains 15 residues.

The V call is TRBV10-3, the J call TRBJ2-1; 15 nucleotides agree with TRBD2. In germline, CDR1 is ENHRY, CDR2 SYGVKD. CDR3 length equals 21 residues. V was pared by 0 bases and J by 1 base, with 10 bases of the junction left unmatched. CDR3 nucleotide sequence: TGTGCCATCAGTGAGTCGGTCTTTCCCGGGACTAGCGGGGGGTCCTACAATGAGCAGTTCTTC. The encoded protein is CAISESVFPGTSGGSYNEQFF.

V gene TRBV27 combines with J gene TRBJ1-1, with a tentative D call TRBD1 (6 bases). Trimming cost V 9 bases and J 1 base, with 18 bases left between them. CDR3 length: 15 residues. The germline CDR1 and CDR2 sequences are MNHEY and SMNVEV (reference sequence). This chain's CDR3 is CASTTISGANTEAFF. CDR3 DNA sequence: TGTGCCAGTACGACAATATCAGGGGCGAACACTGAAGCTTTCTTT.

The chain links TRBV30 to TRBJ1-2; TRBD1 might be the D (6 bases). V shed 2 bases and J shed 4 bases, with 20 bases lying between them. This CDR3 contains 16 residues. Germline V gives CDR1 GTSNPN, CDR2 SVGIG (reference sequence). The DNA of the CDR3 is TGTGCCTGGAGTTTTCGGGGGGCGCTTCCCAGCTATGGCTACACCTTC. Translating gives CAWSFRGALPSYGYTF.

The CDR3 DNA reads TGTGCCTGGAGTCCCGTTAGCAGTGGCTACACCTTC. Translated, it gives CAWSPVSSGYTF. The gene calls are TRBV30 and TRBJ1-2; D is unresolved. The CDR3 has 12 amino acids. V lost 2 bases and J 7 bases, leaving 11 bases between the germline ends. The V gene's germline CDR1 is GTSNPN and CDR2 SVGIG (reference sequence).

The rearrangement links TRBV5-1 to TRBJ1-5, with 11 nucleotides matching TRBD1. Germline CDR1 reads SGHRS; CDR2 reads YFSETQ. The CDR3 loop spans 14 amino acids. V lost 4 bases, J lost 5 bases, and 2 bases stayed unmatched. CDR3 coding DNA: TGCGCCAGCAGCGCGGGACAGGGGGATCAGCCCCAGCATTTT. As protein: CASSAGQGDQPQHF.

The chain uses TRBV28 and TRBJ1-2; no definite D call. CDR1 and CDR2 from the germline V gene are MDHEN and SYDVKM. V shed 3 bases and J shed 4 bases, with 12 bases lying between them. The CDR3 runs to 14 residues. The CDR3 here is CASSFNAGGYGYTF. The CDR3 DNA follows: TGTGCCAGCAGTTTTAACGCGGGAGGCTATGGCTACACCTTC.

The chain links TRBV29-1 to TRBJ1-3, with D perhaps TRBD1 (6 bases). Per the germline V gene, CDR1 is SQVTM and CDR2 is ANQGSEA. The CDR3 loop spans 15 amino acids. Trimming removed 4 bases from V and 4 bases from J, with 17 bases in between. CDR3 protein: CSVGLTGGPGNTIYF. The CDR3 region has the DNA TGCAGCGTTGGGCTAACGGGGGGGCCCGGAAACACCATATATTTT.